The clone carrying this TCR beta chain was seen many times. This sample is part of a study of CD8 T cells in ankylosing spondylitis. TCRdb used MiXCR to reprocess the 5' RACE reads, holding one entry per CDR3 protein. The sample holds under 300,000 distinct CDR3 sequences, about 11% seen once. Sequenced sample: blood, either unsorted or a sorted T cell fraction (not recorded which). This sequence was found in a male donor with ankylosing spondylitis or in good health (not recorded which).

The CDR3 loop is CASSFPPREGSHEQYF. In DNA form, the CDR3 reads TGTGCCAGCAGTTTCCCCCCGAGGGAGGGTAGCCACGAGCAGTACTTC. This sequence joins TRBV12-3 or TRBV12-4 and TRBJ2-7; 7 nucleotides agree with TRBD2. Trimming took 3 bases from V and 5 from J; bases not matched to a gene: 13. The CDR3 consists of 16 residues.